These 15 T cell receptor beta chains were all obtained from the same sample, sequenced in a study of cytomegalovirus exposure and HLA in healthy donors. The PCR was carried out with 60 Vbeta primers and 13 Jbeta primers. The method was immunoSEQ multiplex PCR; TCRdb's version includes in-frame clones alone and lacks a portion of them. The sample records 100,000 or so clones, roughly 80% being singletons. Sequenced material: PBMCs. The receptors derive from a woman between 40 and 55 years old in good health and CMV-seropositive.

This clone has just one count. V usage is TRBV18 and J usage is TRBJ2-2, with D perhaps TRBD1 (5 bases). Germline values: CDR1 KGHSH, CDR2 LQKENI. This CDR3 comprises 15 residues. Trimming removed 2 bases from V and 3 bases from J, with 10 bases in between. The CDR3 sequence: CASSPTQGDTGELFF. The CDR3 DNA reads TGTGCCAGCTCACCAACGCAAGGGGACACCGGGGAGCTGTTTTTT. The full variable domain, its missing parts supplied by reference TRBV18 and TRBJ2-2, is NAGVMQNPRHLVRRRGQEARLRCSPMKGHSHVYWYRQLPEEGLKFMVYLQKENIIDESGMPKERFSAEFPKEGPSILRIQQVVRGDSAAYFCASSPTQGDTGELFFGEGSRLTVL.

The V gene is TRBV7-8, the J gene TRBJ2-1; TRBD2 aligns across 12 bases. The J segment lost 9 bases and the V segment lost 6 bases, leaving 15 bases of the junction unmatched. The CDR3 extends over 17 amino acids. Per the germline V gene, CDR1 is SGHVS and CDR2 is FQNEAQ. CDR3 loop: CASRSQSMTSGSSEQFF. As DNA, the CDR3 is TGTGCCAGCAGATCCCAGTCTATGACTAGCGGGAGTAGTGAGCAGTTCTTC. Full variable domain (outside the CDR3, taken from reference TRBV7-8 and TRBJ2-1): GAGVSQSPRYKVAKRGQDVALRCDPISGHVSLFWYQQALGQGPEFLTYFQNEAQLDKSGLPSDRFFAERPEGSVSTLKIQRTQQEDSAVYLCASRSQSMTSGSSEQFFGPGTRLTVL.

The genes are TRBV11-3 and TRBJ1-2; 10 bases agree with TRBD1. Germline V gene sequence: CDR1 SGHNT, CDR2 YENEEA. CDR3 length: 14 residues. V was pared by 5 bases and J by 7 bases, with 7 bases of the junction left unmatched. The CDR3, as DNA: TGTGCCAGCAGCCAGGGACAGGGGATTGGTGGCTACACCTTC. Its translation: CASSQGQGIGGYTF.

This clone was seen a single time. This chain links TRBV27 with TRBJ1-2; the D gene is possibly TRBD1 (5 bases). Germline V gene data show CDR1 as MNHEY and CDR2 as SMNVEV (reference sequence). The CDR3 is made up of 13 amino acids. Deletions cut 4 bases from V and 5 bases from J, with 11 bases between. The CDR3 nucleotides read TGTGCCAGCAGTTCCGACAGTTCATATGGCTACACCTTC. Protein product: CASSSDSSYGYTF.

Only a few counts were recorded for this clone. The chain employs TRBV2 and TRBJ2-7; 8 bases agree with TRBD1. The CDR3 sequence is 11 residues long. V dropped 11 bases and J dropped 6; count of bases not matched to a gene: 6. Germline CDR1 reads SNHLY; CDR2 reads FYNNEI. CDR3 nucleotide sequence: TGTGCCGGTGGACAGGGTTCCGAGCAGTACTTC. Residues: CAGGQGSEQYF.

On this clone itself: Other nucleotide sequences in the sample specify the same CDR3. The chain recombines TRBV7-3 with TRBJ1-1; D is possibly TRBD1 (5 bases). The CDR3 has 16 amino acids. Between the trimmed V and J ends, which lost 0 bases and 4 bases, there was a span of 15 bases. The germline gives CDR1 SGHTA, CDR2 FQGTGA. CDR3 residues: CASSLTADGARTEAFF. The CDR3 DNA sequence: TGTGCCAGCAGCTTAACGGCGGATGGGGCCCGCACTGAAGCTTTCTTT.

The chain links TRBV5-8 to TRBJ1-5; D remains unclear. Per the germline V gene, CDR1 is SGHTS and CDR2 is YDEGEE. The CDR3 consists of 11 residues. V was cut by 1 base and J by 7 bases, with 3 bases left in between. The CDR3 region is CASSLLQPQHF. The CDR3 coding sequence is TGTGCCAGCAGCTTGTTACAGCCCCAGCATTTT.

This clone showed up just once. The chain combines TRBV5-1 with TRBJ1-2; D gene ambiguous. Germline V gene data show CDR1 as SGHRS and CDR2 as YFSETQ. Deletions cut 0 bases from V and 6 bases from J, with 18 bases between. The CDR3 is 16 residues long. The CDR3 DNA reads TGCGCCAGCAGCTTGGCCGTCGGCTCCGGAGGTAATGGCTACACCTTC. Translating gives CASSLAVGSGGNGYTF.

This clone appeared a few times. DNA of the CDR3: TGTGCCAGCAGTGAAGTTTGGAGTGAGAGGCAGCCCCAGCATTTT. Protein sequence: CASSEVWSERQPQHF. The chain links TRBV6-1 to TRBJ1-5; no clear D. The germline V gene has CDR1 MNHNS and CDR2 SASEGT. The CDR3 contains 15 residues. Trimming stripped 1 base from V and 7 bases from J, with 14 bases between.

This clone was picked up one time. The rearrangement uses TRBV7-9 and TRBJ2-1; TRBD2 might be the D (6 bases). Trimming pared 1 base from V and 8 bases from J, leaving 15 bases between. There are 15 residues in the CDR3. CDR1 is SEHNR and CDR2 is FQNEAQ in the germline V gene (reference sequence). The CDR3 sequence: CASSLGGTLSDEQFF. The CDR3 coding sequence is TGTGCCAGCAGCTTAGGAGGGACTCTAAGTGATGAGCAGTTCTTC.

This sequence joins TRBV27 and TRBJ2-7, with D possibly being TRBD2 (6 bases). The CDR3 extends over 15 amino acids. Germline values: CDR1 MNHEY, CDR2 SMNVEV (reference sequence). The germline V and J ends were trimmed by 9 bases and 1 base, with 19 bases remaining between them. The CDR3, as DNA: TGTGCCAGTACCGACTCTCGTGGGGGGTCCTACGAGCAGTACTTC. Translated: CASTDSRGGSYEQYF.

The rearrangement links TRBV19 to TRBJ1-1, with D perhaps matching TRBD1 (5 bases). Germline CDR1 LNHDA, CDR2 SQIVND (reference sequence). V lost 6 bases to trimming and J lost 5 bases, with 13 bases between them. The CDR3 covers 13 residues. CDR3 region: CASSRGTSTEAFF. CDR3 coding DNA: TGTGCCAGTAGCCGGGGGACCTCGACTGAAGCTTTCTTT.

The rearrangement links TRBV6-5 to TRBJ1-5, with TRBD1 matching 9 bases. The CDR3 length is 13 residues. Germline assignment: CDR1 MNHEY and CDR2 SVGAGI. Losses at the gene ends were 10 bases for V and 4 bases for J; bases not matched to a gene: 5. CDR3 amino acids: CATWGQGNQPQHF. CDR3 nucleotides: TGTGCCACCTGGGGACAGGGAAATCAGCCCCAGCATTTT.

Only a few counts were recorded for this clone. The chain combines TRBV5-5 with TRBJ1-4; D gene unclear. V lost 2 bases to trimming and J lost 8 bases, with 10 bases between them. The germline V gene has CDR1 SGHKS and CDR2 YYEKEE (reference sequence). The CDR3 is 13 amino acids. Here the CDR3 DNA reads TGTGCCAGCAGCTTAATCCTACGAGAAAAACTGTTTTTT. It is translated as CASSLILREKLFF.

The chain carries TRBV6-5 and TRBJ1-2; tentatively, D is TRBD1 (5 bases). Trimming removed 5 bases from V and 0 bases from J, with 13 bases in between. CDR1 and CDR2 from the germline V gene are MNHEY and SVGAGI. The CDR3 is 15 amino acids. CDR3 sequence: CASSGSTVANYGYTF. The DNA of the CDR3 is TGTGCCAGCAGTGGATCGACAGTAGCTAACTATGGCTACACCTTC.